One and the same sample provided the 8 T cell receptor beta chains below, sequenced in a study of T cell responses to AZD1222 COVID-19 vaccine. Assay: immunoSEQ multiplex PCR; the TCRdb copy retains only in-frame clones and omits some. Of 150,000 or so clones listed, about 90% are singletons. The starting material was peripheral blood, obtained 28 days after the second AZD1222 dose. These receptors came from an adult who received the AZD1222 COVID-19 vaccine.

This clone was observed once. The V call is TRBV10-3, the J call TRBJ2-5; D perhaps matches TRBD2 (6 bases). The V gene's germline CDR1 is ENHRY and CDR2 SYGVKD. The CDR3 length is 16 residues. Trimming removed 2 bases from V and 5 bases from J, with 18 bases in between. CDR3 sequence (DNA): TGTGCCATCAGTGAGCACATGGCTGGGAGGATCGAGACCCAGTACTTC. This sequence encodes CAISEHMAGRIETQYF.

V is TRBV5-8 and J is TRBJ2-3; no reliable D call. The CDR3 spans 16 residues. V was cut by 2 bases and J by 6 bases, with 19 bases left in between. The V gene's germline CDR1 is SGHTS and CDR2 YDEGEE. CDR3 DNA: TGTGCCAGCAGCTTATATATTACGGGCGGCCCCGATACGCAGTATTTT. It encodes CASSLYITGGPDTQYF.

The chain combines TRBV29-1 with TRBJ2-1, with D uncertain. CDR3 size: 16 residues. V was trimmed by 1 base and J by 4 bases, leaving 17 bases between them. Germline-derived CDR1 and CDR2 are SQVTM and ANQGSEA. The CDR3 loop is CSVEGGPRLGYNEQFF. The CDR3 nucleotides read TGCAGCGTTGAAGGGGGTCCCAGGCTAGGGTACAATGAGCAGTTCTTC.

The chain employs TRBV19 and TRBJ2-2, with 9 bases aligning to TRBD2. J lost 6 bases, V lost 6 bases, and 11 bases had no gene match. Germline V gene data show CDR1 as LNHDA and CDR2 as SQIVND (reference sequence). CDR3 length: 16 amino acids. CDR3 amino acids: CASRGLAGGRSGELFF. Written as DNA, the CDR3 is TGTGCCAGTAGGGGCCTTGCGGGAGGGCGATCCGGGGAGCTGTTTTTT.

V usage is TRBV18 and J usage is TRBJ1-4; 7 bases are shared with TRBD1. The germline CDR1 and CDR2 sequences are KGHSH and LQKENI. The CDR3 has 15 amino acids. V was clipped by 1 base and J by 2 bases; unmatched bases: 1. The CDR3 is CASSPRQGTNEKLFF. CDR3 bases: TGTGCCAGCTCACCACGACAGGGTACTAATGAAAAACTGTTTTTT.

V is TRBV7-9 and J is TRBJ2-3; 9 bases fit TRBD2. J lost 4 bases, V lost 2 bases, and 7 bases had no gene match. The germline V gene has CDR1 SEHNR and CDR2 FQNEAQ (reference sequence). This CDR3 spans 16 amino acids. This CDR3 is CASSLILAGRADTQYF. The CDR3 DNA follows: TGTGCCAGCAGCTTAATCCTAGCGGGGAGGGCAGATACGCAGTATTTT.

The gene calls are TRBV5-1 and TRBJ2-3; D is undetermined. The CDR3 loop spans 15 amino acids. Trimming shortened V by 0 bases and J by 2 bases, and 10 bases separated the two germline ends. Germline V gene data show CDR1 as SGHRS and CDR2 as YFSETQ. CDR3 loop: CASSLGPTPTDTQYF. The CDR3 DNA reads TGCGCCAGCAGCTTGGGCCCCACCCCCACAGATACGCAGTATTTT.

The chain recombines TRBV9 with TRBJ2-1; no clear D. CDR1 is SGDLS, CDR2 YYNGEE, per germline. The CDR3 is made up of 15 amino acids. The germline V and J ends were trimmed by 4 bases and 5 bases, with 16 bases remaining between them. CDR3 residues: CASSPLLRSDNEQFF. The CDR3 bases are TGTGCCAGCAGCCCCCTCCTCCGAAGCGACAATGAGCAGTTCTTC.